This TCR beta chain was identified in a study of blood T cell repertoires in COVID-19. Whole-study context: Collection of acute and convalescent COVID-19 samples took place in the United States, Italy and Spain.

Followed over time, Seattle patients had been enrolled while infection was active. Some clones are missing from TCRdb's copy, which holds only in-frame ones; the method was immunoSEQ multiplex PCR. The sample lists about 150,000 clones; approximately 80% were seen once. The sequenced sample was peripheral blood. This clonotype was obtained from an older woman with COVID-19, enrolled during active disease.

In nucleotides, the CDR3 is TGTGCCAGCAGCCCTGCATCTGCGCTCGGCACTGAAGCTTTCTTT. As protein: CASSPASALGTEAFF. V is TRBV11-2 and J is TRBJ1-1; no definite D call. Deletions cut 5 bases from V and 4 bases from J, with 17 bases between. The CDR3 is 15 residues long. Germline CDR1 and CDR2: SGHAT and FQNNGV.